This T cell receptor beta chain stems from a study of blood T cell repertoires in COVID-19. Background on the study: PBMCs, B-cell-depleted T cells, or T cells were the source of the cDNA or gDNA that made up the material.

Per the original methods: Amplified reference gene primers provided the basis for estimating nucleated cell counts. The assay was immunoSEQ multiplex PCR, and TCRdb's table has in-frame clones only and misses some. D and trimming come from the DNA, and the V and J calls and clone size come from that table. This sample has about 71,000 clones, with 88% found just once. Germline V gene lookup returns CDR1 SEHNR and CDR2 FQNEAQ (reference sequence). The V end was cut by 5 bases, the J end by 1 base, with 18 bases between. There are 17 residues in the CDR3. The chain is built from TRBV7-9 and TRBJ1-3; D uncertain. The receptor was isolated from a human donor in a cohort sampled during active COVID-19. Sequencing was performed on peripheral blood. The CDR3 DNA reads as TGTGCCAGCAGCACGGCGGGCGGATTCCGTTCTGGAAACACCATATATTTT. Protein sequence: CASSTAGGFRSGNTIYF.